The sequence of this T cell receptor beta chain was determined in a study of cytomegalovirus exposure and HLA in healthy donors. A roughly 130-subject validation cohort, separate from the 666-subject first cohort, supplied the donors. The data were produced by immunoSEQ multiplex PCR, yet TCRdb's version contains in-frame clones alone and is incomplete. This table has about 400,000 clones, around 86% appearing once. The CDR3 extends over 15 amino acids. The V gene's germline CDR1 is SGHNT and CDR2 YYREEE (reference sequence). V lost 4 bases, J lost 3 bases, and 3 bases stayed unmatched. The V gene is TRBV5-4, the J gene TRBJ2-5, with 13 bases matching TRBD2. Sequencing used PBMCs. The clonotype originates from a woman in her late teens or twenties in good health and CMV-seronegative. The CDR3, as DNA: TGTGCCAGCAGCCAAGGACTAGCGGGGGAAGAGACCCAGTACTTC. Translated, it gives CASSQGLAGEETQYF.